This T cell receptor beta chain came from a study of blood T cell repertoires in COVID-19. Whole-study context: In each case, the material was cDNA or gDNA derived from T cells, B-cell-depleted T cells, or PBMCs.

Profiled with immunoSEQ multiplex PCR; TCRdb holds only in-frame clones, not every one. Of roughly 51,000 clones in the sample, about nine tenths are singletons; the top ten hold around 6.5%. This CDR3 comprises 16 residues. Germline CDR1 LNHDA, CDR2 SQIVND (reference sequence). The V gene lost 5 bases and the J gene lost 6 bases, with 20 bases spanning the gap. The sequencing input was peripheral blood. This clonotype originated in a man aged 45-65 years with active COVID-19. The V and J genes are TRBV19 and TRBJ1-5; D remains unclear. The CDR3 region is CASSVRGRRAVQPQHF. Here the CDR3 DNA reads TGTGCCAGTAGTGTGAGAGGACGGCGGGCGGTTCAGCCCCAGCATTTT.